This T cell receptor beta chain was captured by sequencing in a study of Graves' ophthalmopathy and Graves' hyperthyroidism (dated by TCRdb to 2016 to 2019). With respect to the entire study: Peripheral blood was collected before any treatment was given, at the time of initial diagnosis. In total, approximately 130 blood samples were TCR-sequenced: some 43 ophthalmopathy, approximately 75 hyperthyroidism and 17 hyperthyroidism-to-ophthalmopathy patients. The independent validation cohort included about 20 hyperthyroidism patients plus 17 patients who later progressed from hyperthyroidism to ophthalmopathy. Following sample collection, hyperthyroidism patients were given methimazole at a starting dose of 30 mg daily, and ophthalmopathy patients were given high-dose intravenous methylprednisolone. In six or seven hyperthyroidism patients, the T-cell repertoires found in thyroid tissue were compared with those found in blood. To explore V-J signatures distinguishing ophthalmopathy from hyperthyroidism, a discovery set of under 110 patients (43 ophthalmopathy, 55 to 60 stable hyperthyroidism) was enrolled. To tell Graves' ophthalmopathy apart from Graves' hyperthyroidism, and to predict which patients would progress to ophthalmopathy, the study relied on TCR beta repertoire signatures. The paper's findings and limits, for the study overall: In validation, the model predicted ophthalmopathy progression with 55% to 71% sensitivity and 72.22% specificity; 12 predicted patients were CT-confirmed with GO in a median of about 6.2 months. Most expanded thyroid clonotypes with frequency above 0.001 were also detected in blood, suggesting blood repertoires may reflect the thyroid immune response. In cross-validation, the 13-signature model distinguished ophthalmopathy from stable hyperthyroidism with around 90% sensitivity and 81.08% specificity, while in the test set the corresponding values were approximately 80% and 75%. Sample size was not statistically predetermined, and group allocation was not concealed from the investigators.

TCR beta CDR3 regions were amplified from RNA transcripts for repertoire sequencing. HTBI primers and the Qiagen OneStep RT-PCR kit were used in a first-round RT-PCR, which was followed by a second-round multiplex PCR, size selection and purification. Libraries were sequenced on an Illumina HiSeq2000 using paired-end 100 bp reads. The authors processed their data as follows. SOAPnuke was used to process the reads, throwing out any read that had adapters, had uncalled bases, had a mean Phred below 15, or lacked an exact constant-primer or identifier match. COPE v1.2.5 was used to merge the high-quality paired reads. Each unique nucleotide sequence was treated as a clonotype, and MiTCR v1.1 was used to align the clonotypes to the IMGT TRB V, D and J references. The analysis was limited to V-J combinations with a frequency above 0.0001, which together covered 99.2% of the repertoires. A TCR clonal expansion and chaos score per V-J combination was defined as the ratio of F50 clonal expansion to chaos observed in the TCRdist matrix. Welch's t-statistics and random forest were used to reduce the features to about a dozen V-J combinations, which were then used as input to a naive Bayes classifier. The Morisita-Horn index was used to measure how similar the thyroid and blood repertoires were. In-frame beta chains were kept once TCRdb had trimmed the public reads at Q25 with fastp and called clones with MiXCR. Rows are combined by CDR3 protein, so each entry shows the most common genes and DNA. The V and J calls and clone size are TCRdb's, not the authors'. The table for this sample lists around 660,000 distinct CDR3 sequences; roughly two fifths of them were counted only once. The ten largest clones represent over 2.5% of the sample.

The CDR3 goes from the cysteine to the phenylalanine over 16 residues. The retained sequence is limited to the CDR3, 48 bases, with the frame set at the first base. Cut back by 1 base and 2 bases, the V and J ends lie 14 bases apart. The CDR1 and CDR2 encoded by the germline V gene are SGHVS and FNYEAQ. This clonotype was observed many times. No antigen is known for it. No much larger clone is present one base from it, and per-base qualities are unavailable. Ophthalmopathy patients had moderately to severely active disease, Clinical Activity Score of at least 3, NOSPECS grade of at least 4, and disease duration under 3 months. Patients with other autoimmune diseases, uncontrolled infections, pregnancy or lactation were excluded. Clinical symptoms, serum thyroxine, TRAb, thyroid ultrasound and orbital computed tomography were used for diagnosis. Using Ficoll-Paque density gradient centrifugation, PBMCs were isolated from less than 13 ml of fresh peripheral blood. Trizol reagent was used to extract the total RNA, and its quality was then checked on an Agilent 2100 Bioanalyzer.

The receptor's source is an adult man with Graves' ophthalmopathy. The sample was peripheral blood. This chain joins TRBV7-6 to TRBJ2-5, and perhaps TRBD1 as D gene, on 5 matching bases. For the CDR3, the sequence is CASSLVLSTEQETQYF. The nucleotides read TGTGCCAGCAGCTTAGTCCTCTCGACAGAGCAAGAGACCCAGTACTTC. Reference TRBV7-6 and TRBJ2-5 proteins supply the regions before and after the CDR3; the full variable domain is: GAGVSQSPRYKVTKRGQDVALRCDPISGHVSLYWYRQALGQGPEFLTYFNYEAQQDKSGLPNDRFSAERPEGSISTLTIQRTEQRDSAMYRCASSLVLSTEQETQYFGPGTRLLVL.